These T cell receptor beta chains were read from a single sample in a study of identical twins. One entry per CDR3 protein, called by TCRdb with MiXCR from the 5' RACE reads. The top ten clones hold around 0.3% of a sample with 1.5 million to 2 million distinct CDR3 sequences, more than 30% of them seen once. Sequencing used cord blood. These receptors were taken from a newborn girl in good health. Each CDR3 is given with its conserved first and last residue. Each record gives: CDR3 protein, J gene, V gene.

CSASAAYEQYF TRBJ2-7 TRBV20-1
CASSVSGLVNNEQFF TRBJ2-1 TRBV6-1
CASSLAGVYSPYNEQFF TRBJ2-1 TRBV5-1
CASSLSRPSYEQYF TRBJ2-7 TRBV5-1
CSVRALYNEQFF TRBJ2-1 TRBV29-1
CSARDRDRGLFHEQYF TRBJ2-7 TRBV20-1
CASSFSRTGPSYEQYF TRBJ2-7 TRBV27
CASSFARAYGYTF TRBJ1-2 TRBV6-5
CASSRPQTYEQYF NA TRBV6-5
CASSPGRGANSPLHF TRBJ1-6 TRBV4-1
CASREISYNSPLHF TRBJ1-6 TRBV5-6
CASSESLWRQDEGNTEAFF TRBJ1-1 TRBV10-2
CASSVTRTGWNEQFF TRBJ2-1 TRBV9
CSAPTGGYSNQPQHF TRBJ1-5 TRBV20-1
CASSLGGTTDYKTQYF TRBJ2-5 TRBV5-1
CSVYRDIYNEQFF TRBJ2-1 TRBV20-1
CASSSRAPYEQYF TRBJ2-7 TRBV27
CASSAWDLGTDTQYF TRBJ2-3 TRBV7-2
CASSDGGPYEQYF TRBJ2-7 TRBV2
CASSLSVRGFVETQYF TRBJ2-5 TRBV11-2
CASSQQVTGSLTSGNSYEQYF TRBJ2-7 TRBV11-2
CSASPISGLYNGQFF TRBJ2-1 TRBV20-1
CASSRHPSGVYNEQYF NA TRBV27
CASSLATGTPTDTQYF TRBJ2-3 TRBV7-2
CASSFRPPSTDTQYF TRBJ2-3 TRBV12-3/TRBV12-4
CASSDWTTNYGYTF TRBJ1-2 TRBV7-2
CASSLGTGELFF TRBJ2-2 TRBV12-3/TRBV12-4
CASSQTGTSGEGYEQYF TRBJ2-7 TRBV4-1
CASSYSTGRETQFF TRBJ2-1 TRBV6-5
CASSQRGPGYNEQYF NA TRBV11-2
CSAPDYPRGEQYF TRBJ2-7 TRBV20-1
CASRFLLGNTYEQYF TRBJ2-7 TRBV5-1
CASSLSPSGYNEQFF TRBJ2-1 TRBV7-2
CASSSQEKLGEQYF TRBJ2-7 TRBV28
CASSQEIYNSPLHF TRBJ1-6 TRBV4-2
CSARVGGPETQYF TRBJ2-5 TRBV20-1
CASSRLTGRGEDGYTF TRBJ1-2 TRBV5-1
CASSYRRDSNQPQHF TRBJ1-5 TRBV10-2
CASSFSGIYGEKLFF TRBJ1-4 TRBV28
CASSHSVGFTDTQYF TRBJ2-3 TRBV27